These T cell receptor beta chains were read from a single sample in a study of cytomegalovirus exposure and HLA in healthy donors. Clones were sequenced by immunoSEQ multiplex PCR, and TCRdb holds only the in-frame ones, with some missing. The sample lists 95,000 to 110,000 clones, roughly 80% occurring once. Sequencing was performed on PBMCs. Every receptor here comes from a man aged 25 to 40 in good health and CMV-seronegative. The CDR3 runs from the conserved cysteine through the conserved F or W. D genes are given only for firm matches. Expanded clones are given a class, and other clones once, few, many or no size at all.

d_gene	abundance	j_gene	v_gene	CDR3nt	CDR3aa
TRBD2	few	TRBJ2-1	TRBV4-1	TGCGCCAGCAGCCTCTGGCTAGCGGTGACCAATGAGCAGTTCTTC	CASSLWLAVTNEQFF
.	.	TRBJ2-7	TRBV6-5	TGTGCCAGCAGCCAACAGGGAGTGGGGTCCTACGAGCAGTACTTC	CASSQQGVGSYEQYF
.	.	TRBJ1-2	TRBV4-2	TGTGCCAGCAGCCAAGACGGCTATGGCTACACCTTC	CASSQDGYGYTF
.	.	TRBJ2-2	TRBV5-1	TGCGCCAGCAGCTTGGGATGGGGGCCTGGCACCGGGGAGCTGTTTTTT	CASSLGWGPGTGELFF
.	.	TRBJ2-7	TRBV5-6	TGTGCCAGCAGCTTTATCACGGCGGGCCCCGGGGACGAGCAGTACTTC	CASSFITAGPGDEQYF
.	.	TRBJ2-7	TRBV4-1	TGCGCCAGCAGCCCACAAGTGGGGGTCGGGCGGGGCTCCTACGAGCAGTACTTC	CASSPQVGVGRGSYEQYF
TRBD1	.	TRBJ1-2	TRBV28	TGTGCCAGCAGTGTCCCCGGGACAGGGTTGTATGGCTACACCTTC	CASSVPGTGLYGYTF
TRBD1	.	TRBJ2-5	TRBV6-5	TGTGCCAGCAGCCGGGACAGAGGACAAGAGACCCAGTACTTC	CASSRDRGQETQYF
.	.	TRBJ2-5	TRBV7-9	TGTGCCAGCAGCTCCCCCCCGAGGGAGACCCAGTACTTC	CASSSPPRETQYF
.	.	TRBJ1-6	TRBV10-2	TGCGCCAGCAGTGAGGACAGGAGTTTGAATTCACCCCTCCACTTT	CASSEDRSLNSPLHF
.	.	TRBJ1-2	TRBV6-1	TGTGCCAGCAGTGAAACCCAGGGGAACTATGGCTACACCTTC	CASSETQGNYGYTF